The clone carrying this T cell receptor beta chain turned up a few times. One entry per CDR3 protein results from TCRdb running MiXCR on the 5' RACE reads. This sample has about 53,000 distinct CDR3 sequences; almost 25% occur once, and the top ten carry more than 3%. Germline V gene lookup returns CDR1 SGHTA and CDR2 FQGNSA. This CDR3 spans 12 amino acids. V was cut by 4 bases and J by 5 bases, with 6 bases left in between. The sample taken for sequencing was tumor-infiltrating naive CD4+ T cells sorted from the breast tumor. As for subset: naive CD4+ T cells, CD4+CD45RA+CD25-. The clonotype originates from a female donor with breast cancer. This rearrangement joins TRBV7-2 to TRBJ2-1; no clear D. The DNA of the CDR3 is TGTGCCAGCAGCTACACAGACAATGAGCAGTTCTTC. Translating it yields CASSYTDNEQFF.